This T cell receptor beta chain was retrieved from a study of T cell repertoires in aging, cancer and after chemotherapy. Looking at the study overall: Six age groups, ranging from 30 or younger to 70 or older, included the donors.

This clonotype was counted only a few times. This CDR3 is 15 amino acids long. Trimming pared 5 bases from V and 8 bases from J, leaving 21 bases between. Germline V gene sequence: CDR1 SGHAT, CDR2 FQDESV (reference sequence). TCR beta rearrangements were amplified from peripheral blood genomic DNA. Rearranged V-D-J TRB sequences were amplified with a mixed TRB-A/B primer pool. TCRdb reprocessed the multiplex PCR reads via MiXCR and lists one record per CDR3 protein. In the table there are more than 3,000 distinct CDR3 sequences, about 39% of which are singletons. The receptor was derived from a human donor with a solid tumor. The sequencing input was blood. The V gene is TRBV11-1, the J gene TRBJ1-2, with D tentatively TRBD1 (5 bases). This chain's CDR3 is CASSPPDSPLWGYTF. Written as DNA, the CDR3 is TGTGCCAGCAGCCCCCCCGACAGCCCCCTGTGGGGCTACACCTTC.